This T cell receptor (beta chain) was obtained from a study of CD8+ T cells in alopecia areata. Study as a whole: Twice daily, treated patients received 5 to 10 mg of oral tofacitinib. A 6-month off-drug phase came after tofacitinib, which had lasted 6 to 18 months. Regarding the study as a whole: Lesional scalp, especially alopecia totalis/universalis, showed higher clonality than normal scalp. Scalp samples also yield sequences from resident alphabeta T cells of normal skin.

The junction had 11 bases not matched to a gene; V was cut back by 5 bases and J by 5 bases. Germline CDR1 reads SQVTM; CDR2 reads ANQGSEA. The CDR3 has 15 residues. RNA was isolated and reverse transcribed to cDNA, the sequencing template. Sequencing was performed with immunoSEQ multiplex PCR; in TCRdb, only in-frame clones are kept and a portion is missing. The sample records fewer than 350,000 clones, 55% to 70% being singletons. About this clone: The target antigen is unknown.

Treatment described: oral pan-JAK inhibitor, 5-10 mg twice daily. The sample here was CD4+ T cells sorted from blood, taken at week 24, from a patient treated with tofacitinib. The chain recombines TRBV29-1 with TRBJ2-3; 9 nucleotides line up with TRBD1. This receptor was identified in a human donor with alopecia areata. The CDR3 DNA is TGCAGCGTTAGGGAACAGGGGGCTTTAGGAGATACGCAGTATTTT. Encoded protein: CSVREQGALGDTQYF.